This entry is about one T cell receptor (beta chain). Antigen: not known. These data belong to a study of cytomegalovirus exposure and HLA in healthy donors. The CDR3 runs to 15 residues. Germline assignment: CDR1 SGHVS and CDR2 FQNEAQ. With V trimmed by 1 base and J by 4 bases, 6 bases remained unmatched. Points from the study as a whole: Cytomegalovirus status, reportedly, was diagnosed with high specificity and sensitivity by the classifier.

The primer mix had 60 Vbeta and 13 Jbeta primers. Profiled with immunoSEQ multiplex PCR; TCRdb holds only in-frame clones, not every one. The sample includes 110,000 or so clones, around 82% seen only once; the top ten take 5.4%. The receptor was isolated from a woman aged 25 to 39 in good health and CMV-seropositive. Sequencing used PBMCs. The chain recombines TRBV7-8 with TRBJ1-1; 7 bases are a match to TRBD1. CDR3 nucleotides: TGTGCCAGCAGCTTAGGACAGGGCCGGGGCACTGAAGCTTTCTTT. Translated: CASSLGQGRGTEAFF.